This passage covers 30 T cell receptor beta chains from one sample sequenced in a study of blood T cell repertoires in COVID-19. The protocol was immunoSEQ multiplex PCR, while the TCRdb copy is restricted to in-frame clones and leaves out a portion. The data contain under 250,000 clones, over 70% of them singletons. The material sequenced was PBMCs or T cells enriched from blood (not recorded which). These receptors were taken from a woman between 40 and 55 years old who had been exposed to COVID-19.

V is TRBV7-8 and J is TRBJ1-1; the D gene is possibly TRBD1 (6 bases). Germline CDR1 is SGHVS and CDR2 is FQNEAQ. Trimming took 5 bases from V and 8 from J, leaving 15 bases between them. There are 13 residues in the CDR3. The CDR3 protein is CASSLPAGAEAFF. CDR3 DNA sequence: TGTGCCAGCAGCCTCCCCGCGGGGGCCGAAGCTTTCTTT. The full variable domain, its missing parts supplied by reference TRBV7-8 and TRBJ1-1, is GAGVSQSPRYKVAKRGQDVALRCDPISGHVSLFWYQQALGQGPEFLTYFQNEAQLDKSGLPSDRFFAERPEGSVSTLKIQRTQQEDSAVYLCASSLPAGAEAFFGQGTRLTVV.

The CDR3 loop is CASSGSGQGLGGYTF. The CDR3 DNA is TGCGCCAGCAGCGGATCGGGACAGGGGTTAGGCGGCTACACCTTC. This sequence joins TRBV5-1 and TRBJ1-2; 10 bases align to TRBD1. Germline V lookup: CDR1 SGHRS, CDR2 YFSETQ. The length of the CDR3 is 15 residues. Trimming removed 4 bases from V and 8 bases from J; junction bases left unmatched: 11.

The chain is built from TRBV4-1 and TRBJ2-5; possible D gene TRBD1, 5 bases. There are 14 residues in the CDR3. Germline-derived CDR1 and CDR2 are MGHRA and YSYEKL. Between the trimmed V and J ends, which lost 0 bases and 7 bases, there was a span of 12 bases. CDR3 amino acids: CASSQDRVSVTQYF. The CDR3 region has the DNA TGCGCCAGCAGCCAAGACAGGGTCTCGGTGACCCAGTACTTC.

This chain links TRBV6-5 with TRBJ1-4; D unresolved. CDR1 and CDR2 from the germline V gene are MNHEY and SVGAGI. This CDR3 spans 15 amino acids. V lost 2 bases and J 5 bases, leaving 12 bases between the germline ends. CDR3 amino acids: CASSYDTSYNEKLFF. Here the CDR3 DNA reads TGTGCCAGCAGTTACGACACCAGTTACAATGAAAAACTGTTTTTT.

This chain joins TRBV27 and TRBJ1-2; TRBD1 agrees at 9 bases. CDR1 MNHEY and CDR2 SMNVEV come from the germline V gene (reference sequence). V shed 0 bases, J shed 5 bases, and the junction held 22 bases outside the gene matches. The CDR3 covers 21 residues. The CDR3 sequence is CASSLSGRERGGTGFPYGYTF. For the CDR3, the DNA is TGTGCCAGCAGTTTATCGGGGAGAGAGCGGGGAGGGACAGGGTTTCCGTATGGCTACACCTTC.

This sequence joins TRBV28 and TRBJ1-1; no definite D call. The CDR3 is made up of 11 amino acids. The ends were cut back, 6 bases at V and 4 bases at J, with 6 bases in the middle. Germline V gene lookup returns CDR1 MDHEN and CDR2 SYDVKM. The CDR3, as DNA: TGTGCCAGCAGCTCCTTCACTGAAGCTTTCTTT. It translates to CASSSFTEAFF.

This chain uses TRBV4-2 with TRBJ1-6; D perhaps matches TRBD1 (5 bases). CDR1 and CDR2 (germline): LGHNA, YNFKEQ. V lost 0 bases and J lost 7, with 22 bases in between. The CDR3 contains 19 residues. The CDR3 nucleotides are TGTGCCAGCAGCCAAGATCGGGGGACCCTCGGAATCGGGAATTCACCCCTCCACTTT. This codes for CASSQDRGTLGIGNSPLHF.

The chain employs TRBV3-1 (or the pseudogene TRBV3-2) and TRBJ2-3; D not resolved. CDR1 and CDR2 from the germline V gene are LGHDT and YNNKEL (reference sequence). V lost 0 bases and J lost 3, with 7 bases in between. The CDR3 loop spans 14 amino acids. DNA for the CDR3: TGTGCCAGCAGCCAAGACCCAGGTACAGATACGCAGTATTTT. Amino acids: CASSQDPGTDTQYF.

The rearrangement links TRBV30 to TRBJ1-2; 8 bases agree with TRBD1. The CDR3 covers 14 residues. Losses at the gene ends were 5 bases for V and 2 bases for J; bases not matched to a gene: 7. Germline V gene sequence: CDR1 GTSNPN, CDR2 SVGIG (reference sequence). CDR3 sequence reads: CAWAGQGGNYGYTF. CDR3 DNA sequence: TGTGCCTGGGCAGGACAGGGAGGGAACTATGGCTACACCTTC.

This clone has a single count. The V call is TRBV12-3 or TRBV12-4, the J call TRBJ2-1; D uncertain. The V end lost 5 bases, the J end lost 7 bases, and 3 bases lay between the germline ends. The CDR3 spans 10 residues. CDR3 DNA: TGTGCCAGCAGTCAGAATGAGCAGTTCTTC. It is translated as CASSQNEQFF.

The DNA of the CDR3 is TGTGCCAGGGGACAGCTAATGAACACTGAAGCTTTCTTT. Translating gives CARGQLMNTEAFF. V gene TRBV2 combines with J gene TRBJ1-1, with 7 bases matching TRBD1. CDR3 length equals 13 residues. Trimming at V came to 9 bases and at J to 0 bases, leaving 4 bases not matched to a gene. Looked up from germline, CDR1 is SNHLY and CDR2 is FYNNEI.

This chain uses TRBV7-3 with TRBJ2-1; 11 positions match TRBD2. CDR1 is SGHTA, CDR2 FQGTGA, per germline. CDR3 length: 16 residues. The J segment lost 8 bases and the V segment lost 3 bases, leaving 9 bases of the junction unmatched. The CDR3: CASSFKTSGRFDEQFF. CDR3 nucleotide sequence: TGTGCCAGCAGCTTCAAAACTAGCGGGAGATTTGATGAGCAGTTCTTC.

This clone was recorded once. The rearrangement uses TRBV9 and TRBJ1-2, with a tentative D call TRBD1 (6 bases). Trimming cost V 2 bases and J 5 bases, with 19 bases left between them. CDR3 length equals 16 residues. Germline loops: CDR1 SGDLS, CDR2 YYNGEE. For the CDR3, the DNA is TGTGCCAGCAGCGTTGGGGGCGGGAGCTCTATATATGGCTACACCTTC. Its translation is CASSVGGGSSIYGYTF.

For the CDR3, the DNA is TGTGCCAGCAGAAAGCCAACGAACGTACCAGGTTGGAGGGAGACCCAGTACTTC. Residues: CASRKPTNVPGWRETQYF. The chain links TRBV28 to TRBJ2-5, with D tentatively TRBD2 (5 bases). The CDR3 length is 18 residues. The V end was cut by 6 bases, the J end by 5 bases, with 28 bases between. The germline gives CDR1 MDHEN, CDR2 SYDVKM.

CDR3 nucleotide sequence: TGTGCCAGCAGCAAAACTAGCGGACAGAGCTCCTACAATGAGCAGTTCTTC. Its protein is CASSKTSGQSSYNEQFF. The gene calls are TRBV7-2 and TRBJ2-1; 8 nucleotides line up with TRBD2. The germline V gene encodes CDR1 SGHTA and CDR2 FQGNSA. The CDR3 extends over 17 amino acids. V gave up 5 bases and J gave up 0 bases; unmatched junction bases: 9.

The CDR3 loop is CASSEEGYHGYTF. The CDR3 DNA reads as TGTGCCAGCAGTGAAGAGGGGTACCATGGCTACACCTTC. V is TRBV2 and J is TRBJ1-2; the D gene is possibly TRBD1 (5 bases). V was pared by 1 base and J by 6 bases, with 9 bases between. CDR3 length equals 13 residues. Germline assignment: CDR1 SNHLY and CDR2 FYNNEI.

The chain employs TRBV28 and TRBJ1-2; 10 bases are shared with TRBD1. V lost 6 bases and J lost 7; bases outside the gene matches: 8. Germline V lookup: CDR1 MDHEN, CDR2 SYDVKM. This CDR3 spans 14 amino acids. CDR3 DNA: TGTGCCAGCAGGGGAACGGGACAGGGGTCTGGCTACACCTTC. Translated, it gives CASRGTGQGSGYTF.

This clone was seen a few times. The V gene is TRBV5-6, the J gene TRBJ2-1; TRBD1 agrees at 8 bases. Germline V CDR1 and CDR2: SGHDT, YYEEEE. This CDR3 has 14 residues. V shed 1 base, J shed 6 bases, and the junction held 3 bases outside the gene matches. CDR3 residues: CASSLRTGFNEQFF. CDR3 coding DNA: TGTGCCAGCAGCTTGCGGACAGGGTTCAATGAGCAGTTCTTC. Filled out from reference TRBV5-6 and TRBJ2-1, the complete variable domain reads DAGVTQSPTHLIKTRGQQVTLRCSPKSGHDTVSWYQQALGQGPQFIFQYYEEEERQRGNFPDRFSGHQFPNYSSELNVNALLLGDSALYLCASSLRTGFNEQFFGPGTRLTVL.

The V and J genes are TRBV7-9 and TRBJ1-6; 8 bases align to TRBD1. Germline V lookup: CDR1 SEHNR, CDR2 FQNEAQ (reference sequence). The CDR3 runs 15 residues. V lost 3 bases to trimming and J lost 8 bases; unmatched junction nucleotides: 6. Here the CDR3 reads CASSFGQGVYSPLHF. The CDR3 bases are TGTGCCAGCAGCTTTGGACAGGGAGTCTATTCACCCCTCCACTTT.

This chain joins TRBV10-3 and TRBJ2-4; possible D gene TRBD1, 6 bases. This CDR3 has 18 residues. Trimming shortened V by 3 bases and J by 2 bases, and 20 bases separated the two germline ends. Looked up from germline, CDR1 is ENHRY and CDR2 is SYGVKD. The CDR3 DNA is TGTGCCATCAGTGACGACACGGCTGGGGGCCTTTCCAAAAACATTCAGTACTTC. Its protein product is CAISDDTAGGLSKNIQYF.

The CDR3 sequence: CASSLGQVNTEAFF. CDR3 DNA: TGCGCCAGCAGCTTAGGACAGGTCAACACTGAAGCTTTCTTT. The V call is TRBV5-1, the J call TRBJ1-1, with 7 nucleotides matching TRBD1. The V gene end was trimmed by 2 bases and the J gene end by 2 bases; junction bases not matched to a gene: 3. Germline assignment: CDR1 SGHRS and CDR2 YFSETQ. The CDR3 spans 14 residues.

The CDR3 nucleotides read TGCGCCAGCAGCCAAGATTCGGCTAGCCTATACAATGAGCAGTTCTTC. Amino acid sequence: CASSQDSASLYNEQFF. This rearrangement joins TRBV4-3 to TRBJ2-1, with D maybe TRBD2 (5 bases). Germline V gene sequence: CDR1 LGHNA, CDR2 YSLEER. The CDR3 is 16 amino acids. V was cut by 0 bases and J by 4 bases, with 13 bases left in between.

This rearrangement joins TRBV18 to TRBJ2-7; possibly TRBD2 for D (5 bases). This CDR3 comprises 13 residues. V lost 3 bases, J lost 6 bases, and 12 bases lay in between. The germline gives CDR1 KGHSH, CDR2 LQKENI. As DNA, the CDR3 is TGTGCCAGCTCACCTGAGGTCGAGGGCGAGCAGTACGTC. Residues: CASSPEVEGEQYV.

The V gene is TRBV18, the J gene TRBJ2-1, with D tentatively TRBD1 (6 bases). V lost 3 bases, J lost 4 bases, and 13 bases lay in between. The CDR3 loop spans 15 amino acids. Germline V lookup: CDR1 KGHSH, CDR2 LQKENI. CDR3 loop: CASSPLGQPYNEQFF. CDR3 DNA sequence: TGTGCCAGCTCACCCCTAGGACAGCCGTACAATGAGCAGTTCTTC.

This chain uses TRBV24-1 with TRBJ2-7; possible D gene TRBD1, 6 bases. Germline-derived CDR1 and CDR2 are KGHDR and SFDVKD. CDR3 size: 13 residues. Trimming removed 1 base from V and 8 bases from J, with 11 bases in between. CDR3 sequence reads: CATSDLGTIKQYF. CDR3 in DNA: TGTGCCACCAGTGATTTAGGGACAATCAAGCAGTACTTC.

This clone was counted a single time. The chain joins TRBV9 to TRBJ2-3; 10 bases are shared with TRBD1. J gave up 5 bases and V 3 bases, and 9 bases lay outside the gene matches. Germline lookup yields CDR1 SGDLS and CDR2 YYNGEE. The CDR3 runs to 16 residues. The CDR3: CASSANTGTGVDTQYF. CDR3 nucleotide sequence: TGTGCCAGCAGCGCAAATACCGGGACAGGGGTAGATACGCAGTATTTT.

This chain links TRBV11-2 with TRBJ1-1; D possibly corresponds to TRBD1 (6 bases). Germline-derived CDR1 and CDR2 are SGHAT and FQNNGV. The CDR3 extends over 15 amino acids. The V and J ends lost 5 bases and 6 bases respectively, with 19 bases between them. In DNA form, the CDR3 reads TGTGCCAGCAGCCCACGGACAGAGAGAGCGGCTGAAGCTTTCTTT. Its protein product is CASSPRTERAAEAFF.

The CDR3 DNA is TGTGCCACACAGGGGGCAGGAAACACCATATATTTT. Its protein product is CATQGAGNTIYF. The chain has TRBV24-1 and TRBJ1-3, with 9 nucleotides matching TRBD1. The V and J ends lost 10 bases and 4 bases, in that order; junction bases with no gene match: 1. This CDR3 spans 12 amino acids. Looked up from germline, CDR1 is KGHDR and CDR2 is SFDVKD.

V gene TRBV2 combines with J gene TRBJ2-1; TRBD1 matches 10 bases. The germline gives CDR1 SNHLY, CDR2 FYNNEI. The CDR3 has 13 residues. The trim removed 4 bases at V and 9 bases at J, leaving 3 bases unmatched. The CDR3 nucleotides read TGTGCCAGCAGTGGACAGGGGGCCGGTGAGCAGTTCTTC. Translated: CASSGQGAGEQFF.

V usage is TRBV10-3 and J usage is TRBJ2-7, with TRBD2 matching over 9 bases. Per the germline V gene, CDR1 is ENHRY and CDR2 is SYGVKD. The CDR3 length is 14 residues. V shed 11 bases, J shed 2 bases, and the junction held 10 bases outside the gene matches. For the CDR3, the DNA is TGTGCCCCTTCTCTAGCGGGGAACGCCTACGAGCAGTACGTC. This encodes CAPSLAGNAYEQYV.